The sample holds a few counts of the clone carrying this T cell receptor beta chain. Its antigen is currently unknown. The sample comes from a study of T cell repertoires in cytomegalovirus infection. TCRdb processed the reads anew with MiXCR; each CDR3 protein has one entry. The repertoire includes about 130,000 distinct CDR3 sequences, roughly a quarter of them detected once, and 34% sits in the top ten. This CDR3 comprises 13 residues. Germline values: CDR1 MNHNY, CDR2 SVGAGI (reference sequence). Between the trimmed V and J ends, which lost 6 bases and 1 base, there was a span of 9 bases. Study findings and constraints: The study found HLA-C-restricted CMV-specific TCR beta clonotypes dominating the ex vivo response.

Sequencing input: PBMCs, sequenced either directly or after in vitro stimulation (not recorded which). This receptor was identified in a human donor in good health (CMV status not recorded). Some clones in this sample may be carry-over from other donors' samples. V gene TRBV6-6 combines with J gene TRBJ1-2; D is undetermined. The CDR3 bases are TGTGCCAGCAGACCCAGCAGTAACTATGGCTACACCTTC. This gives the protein CASRPSSNYGYTF.